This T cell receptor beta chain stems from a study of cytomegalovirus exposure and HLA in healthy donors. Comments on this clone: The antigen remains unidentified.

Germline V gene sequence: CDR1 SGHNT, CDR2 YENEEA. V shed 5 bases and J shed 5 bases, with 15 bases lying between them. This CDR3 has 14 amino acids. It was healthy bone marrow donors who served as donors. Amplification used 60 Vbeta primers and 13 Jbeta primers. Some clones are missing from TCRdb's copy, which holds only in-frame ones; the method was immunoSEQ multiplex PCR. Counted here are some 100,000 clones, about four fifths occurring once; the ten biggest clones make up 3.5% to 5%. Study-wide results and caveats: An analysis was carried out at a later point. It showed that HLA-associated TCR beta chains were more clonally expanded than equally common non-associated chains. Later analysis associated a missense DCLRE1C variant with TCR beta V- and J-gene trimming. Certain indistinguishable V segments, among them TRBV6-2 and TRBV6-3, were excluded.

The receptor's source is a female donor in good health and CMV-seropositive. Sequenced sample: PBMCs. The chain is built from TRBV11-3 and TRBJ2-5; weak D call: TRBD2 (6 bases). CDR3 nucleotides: TGTGCCAGCAGCCTTTCCCGGGGGACGGAGACCCAGTACTTC. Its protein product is CASSLSRGTETQYF.